The source of this TCR beta chain is a study of cytomegalovirus exposure and HLA in healthy donors. Turning to the study itself: Earlier findings included approximately 120 million unique TCR beta sequences obtained from 150 million to 200 million T cells. Overall study results and limits: Fewer N-insertions than the roughly 670-donor mean were reportedly shown by an Asian-associated ancestry cluster in a later analysis. TCR beta chains numbering some 160 were designated cytomegalovirus-associated. Data from an earlier analysis indicated that most TCR beta V segments were productive either about 87% or about 30% of the time.

CDR3 length equals 15 residues. V lost 4 bases to trimming and J lost 2 bases, with 13 bases between them. Germline assignment: CDR1 SGHDT and CDR2 YYEEEE. Points on this clone: Antigen unknown.

A multiplex PCR was run with 60 Vbeta primers and 13 Jbeta primers. This table comes from immunoSEQ multiplex PCR, and its TCRdb copy is limited to in-frame clones, with some not included. The repertoire has some 96,000 clones, around 77% of them found once; the top ten carry 7.7%. Sequencing used PBMCs. The clonotype was recovered from a female donor in good health and CMV-seronegative. The V and J genes are TRBV5-6 and TRBJ1-5; D is ambiguous. CDR3 in DNA: TGTGCCAGCAGCCCCCGGGGAGCTGGCAATCAGCCCCAGCATTTT. This translates into CASSPRGAGNQPQHF.